The 14 T cell receptor beta chains given below trace back to one sample, sequenced in a study of T cell responses to AZD1222 COVID-19 vaccine. Profiled with immunoSEQ multiplex PCR; TCRdb holds only in-frame clones, not every one. The sample lists more than 150,000 clones, around 90% occurring once. Here the sequenced sample was peripheral blood, taken 28 days after the second AZD1222 dose. Source of these receptors: an adult who received the AZD1222 COVID-19 vaccine.

The CDR3 region has the DNA TGTGCCACCCCGTTGCGACCCCAGCATTTT. It specifies CATPLRPQHF. The chain links TRBV24-1 to TRBJ1-5; D ambiguous. Germline values: CDR1 KGHDR, CDR2 SFDVKD. The CDR3 consists of 10 residues. V was pared by 9 bases and J by 10 bases, with 9 bases between.

The table lists this clone with a few counts. The rearrangement uses TRBV15 and TRBJ2-3; possible D gene TRBD1, 7 bases. V lost 1 base to trimming and J lost 4 bases, with 18 bases between them. Germline CDR1 is LNHNV and CDR2 is YYDKDF (reference sequence). The CDR3 sequence is 17 residues long. CDR3 loop: CATSRVRGRGSADTQYF. DNA for the CDR3: TGTGCCACCAGCAGAGTAAGGGGGCGGGGTTCCGCAGATACGCAGTATTTT.

The V gene is TRBV6-2 or TRBV6-3, the J gene TRBJ1-2; 8 bases line up with TRBD1. Germline assignment: CDR1 MNHEY and CDR2 SVGEGT. V gave up 4 bases and J gave up 6 bases; unmatched junction bases: 13. This CDR3 has 16 amino acids. The chain's CDR3 is CASSFPGGVEIDGYTF. The CDR3 coding sequence is TGTGCCAGCAGTTTTCCAGGGGGCGTAGAGATCGATGGCTACACCTTC.

The chain is built from TRBV11-3 and TRBJ1-3; D remains unclear. Germline CDR1 SGHNT, CDR2 YENEEA. The length of the CDR3 is 13 residues. Trimming shortened V by 2 bases and J by 0 bases, and 2 bases separated the two germline ends. CDR3 nucleotides: TGTGCCAGCAGCTTAAACTCTGGAAACACCATATATTTT. Translated, it gives CASSLNSGNTIYF.

This rearrangement joins TRBV9 to TRBJ1-1; D gene uncertain. The germline V gene has CDR1 SGDLS and CDR2 YYNGEE. Trimming cost V 0 bases and J 1 base, with 13 bases left between them. CDR3 length: 16 amino acids. The CDR3 bases are TGTGCCAGCAGCGTAGCGAGTTCGGTGGGGAACACTGAAGCTTTCTTT. It yields the protein CASSVASSVGNTEAFF. The complete variable domain, with remaining parts taken from reference TRBV9 and TRBJ1-1, reads DSGVTQTPKHLITATGQRVTLRCSPRSGDLSVYWYQQSLDQGLQFLIQYYNGEERAKGNILERFSAQQFPDLHSELNLSSLELGDSALYFCASSVASSVGNTEAFFGQGTRLTVV.

This chain uses TRBV10-1 with TRBJ2-1; 7 nucleotides align to TRBD1. CDR3 size: 15 residues. In germline, CDR1 is WNHNN, CDR2 SYGVQD (reference sequence). With 4 bases clipped from V and 6 bases from J, the junction kept 9 bases outside the gene matches. The CDR3 reads CASSGVQGSGNEQFF. The CDR3 nucleotides read TGCGCCAGCAGTGGGGTACAGGGGTCCGGCAATGAGCAGTTCTTC.

This clone came up once. The chain couples TRBV3-1 (or the pseudogene TRBV3-2) to TRBJ2-7; 7 bases fit TRBD1. The trim removed 2 bases at V and 5 bases at J, leaving 3 bases unmatched. The CDR3 contains 13 residues. The germline CDR1 and CDR2 sequences are LGHDT and YNNKEL (reference sequence). CDR3 nucleotide sequence: TGTGCCAGCAGCCAAAACAGGGGTAACGAGCAGTACTTC. As protein: CASSQNRGNEQYF.

V gene TRBV28 combines with J gene TRBJ2-7; D perhaps matches TRBD1 (5 bases). V was clipped by 2 bases and J by 3 bases, with 17 bases between them. CDR3 size: 16 residues. Looked up from germline, CDR1 is MDHEN and CDR2 is SYDVKM. For the CDR3, the DNA is TGTGCCAGCAGTTTAGGCAGGGCTAGGGTTTACTACGAGCAGTACTTC. Encoded protein: CASSLGRARVYYEQYF.

The CDR3: CASSQRTGQDYGYTF. CDR3 coding DNA: TGTGCCAGCAGCCAGCGGACAGGGCAAGACTATGGCTACACCTTC. The V and J genes are TRBV3-1 (or the pseudogene TRBV3-2) and TRBJ1-2; 8 nucleotides align to TRBD1. This CDR3 spans 15 amino acids. Germline V gives CDR1 LGHDT, CDR2 YNNKEL (reference sequence). V trimming: 3 bases; J trimming: 3 bases; junction bases outside the gene matches: 6.

The chain employs TRBV28 and TRBJ1-5; a possible D gene is TRBD1 (5 bases). Germline lookup yields CDR1 MDHEN and CDR2 SYDVKM. V was trimmed by 8 bases and J by 0 bases, leaving 17 bases between them. The CDR3 has 16 residues. The CDR3 sequence is CASVTAAGNSNQPQHF. The CDR3 region has the DNA TGTGCCAGCGTGACAGCCGCTGGCAATAGCAATCAGCCCCAGCATTTT.

The chain couples TRBV11-2 to TRBJ2-1; D perhaps matches TRBD1 (5 bases). Trimming removed 4 bases at V and 10 bases at J, with 14 bases between. CDR3 length equals 13 residues. Germline lookup yields CDR1 SGHAT and CDR2 FQNNGV. CDR3 amino acids: CASSWTGWGEQFF. CDR3 coding DNA: TGTGCCAGCAGCTGGACGGGCTGGGGCGAGCAGTTCTTC.

V gene TRBV30 combines with J gene TRBJ1-5; 7 bases align to TRBD1. Germline CDR1 and CDR2: GTSNPN and SVGIG (reference sequence). Trimming took 0 bases from V and 7 from J; bases not matched to a gene: 9. The CDR3 consists of 15 residues. The CDR3: CAWSVDRVGRQPQHF. CDR3 sequence (DNA): TGTGCCTGGAGTGTTGACAGGGTAGGAAGACAGCCCCAGCATTTT.

The gene calls are TRBV5-1 and TRBJ2-1, with 10 bases that match TRBD2. Germline assignment: CDR1 SGHRS and CDR2 YFSETQ. The trim removed 0 bases at V and 8 bases at J, leaving 5 bases unmatched. The CDR3 length is 15 residues. CDR3 in amino acids: CASSLVLAGYDEQFF. CDR3 nucleotides: TGCGCCAGCAGCTTGGTACTAGCGGGATATGATGAGCAGTTCTTC.

The V gene is TRBV4-3, the J gene TRBJ2-7, with D possibly matching TRBD1 (6 bases). CDR3 length: 15 amino acids. CDR1 and CDR2 from the germline V gene are LGHNA and YSLEER. V was trimmed by 0 bases and J by 2 bases, leaving 11 bases between them. The CDR3 protein is CASSQEGDTAYEQYF. The CDR3 DNA reads as TGCGCCAGCAGCCAAGAGGGGGACACCGCCTACGAGCAGTACTTC.